This T cell receptor beta chain was identified in a study of cytomegalovirus exposure and HLA in healthy donors. The PCR contained 60 Vbeta and 13 Jbeta primers. Original handling: Unique TCR beta chains totaled about 78 million in a later count, with roughly 11 million of them shared. Some clones are missing from TCRdb's copy, which holds only in-frame ones; the method was immunoSEQ multiplex PCR. For V, J and clone size, that table is used; D and trimming come from the DNA. The data contain 90,000 to 130,000 clones, more than 60% of them seen just once; the ten biggest clones take up 5.5% to 7%. At collection, donors were nominally healthy, but unrecorded immune exposures were probable. Whole-study results and caveats: Previous analysis showed most TCR beta V segments were productive about 90% or about 30% of the time. Researchers catalogued under 200 TCR beta chains as cytomegalovirus-associated.

On this clone itself: The antigen is not known.

CDR1 is MNHEY and CDR2 is SMNVEV in the germline V gene (reference sequence). Trimming stripped 3 bases from V and 6 bases from J, with 10 bases between. The CDR3 totals 13 residues. The chain employs TRBV27 and TRBJ2-3; the D gene is possibly TRBD1 (6 bases). The source material was PBMCs. The origin of this receptor is a man aged 25-40 years in good health and CMV-seropositive. The CDR3, as DNA: TGTGCCAGCAGTTTTCAGGGGTCGGATACGCAGTATTTT. Encoded protein: CASSFQGSDTQYF.